A selection of T cell receptor beta chains follows, all from one sample in a study of T cells in Graves' hyperthyroidism and ophthalmopathy. From the multiplex PCR reads, TCRdb called clonotypes with MiXCR, one entry per CDR3 protein. The sample holds 500,000 to 600,000 distinct CDR3 sequences, roughly 46% seen once. The source material was peripheral blood or thyroid tissue (not recorded which). Every receptor here comes from a woman younger than 30 with Graves' hyperthyroidism. CDR3s include the opening cysteine and the closing phenylalanine or tryptophan. Fields, in order: clone size, V gene, J gene, D gene, CDR3 DNA, CDR3 protein. A D gene is named only where the DNA matches it firmly. Only part of the rows carry a size: once, few, many, or a class if the clone is expanded.

clone size: many; V gene: TRBV20-1; J gene: TRBJ1-5; D gene: .; CDR3 DNA: TGCAGTGCTAGAGTCGGCCAGGGGTATAGCAATCAGCCCCAGCATTTT; CDR3 protein: CSARVGQGYSNQPQHF
clone size: .; V gene: TRBV2; J gene: TRBJ1-6; D gene: TRBD1; CDR3 DNA: TGTGCCAGAACCGGGACAGATTCACCCCTCCACTTT; CDR3 protein: CARTGTDSPLHF
clone size: .; V gene: TRBV2; J gene: TRBJ1-3; D gene: TRBD1; CDR3 DNA: TGTGCCAGCAGTGACTCCGACAGGGCTGGAAACACCATATATTTT; CDR3 protein: CASSDSDRAGNTIYF
clone size: few; V gene: TRBV7-3; J gene: TRBJ2-7; D gene: TRBD2; CDR3 DNA: TGTGCCAGCAGCCACCTTGGGGGGGAGTACGAGCAGTACTTC; CDR3 protein: CASSHLGGEYEQYF
clone size: few; V gene: TRBV5-1; J gene: TRBJ1-5; D gene: TRBD1; CDR3 DNA: TGCGCCAGCAGCTCAGGACAGGGCGAGCAGCATTTT; CDR3 protein: CASSSGQGEQHF
clone size: .; V gene: TRBV4-2; J gene: TRBJ2-7; D gene: .; CDR3 DNA: TGTGCCAGCAGCCAAGAGAAACCGTACGAGCAGTACTTC; CDR3 protein: CASSQEKPYEQYF
clone size: many; V gene: TRBV12-5; J gene: TRBJ2-7; D gene: .; CDR3 DNA: TGTGCTAGTGGTTTGGTAAGGGGCGAGCAGTACTTC; CDR3 protein: CASGLVRGEQYF
clone size: .; V gene: TRBV7-9; J gene: TRBJ2-7; D gene: .; CDR3 DNA: TGTGCCAGCAGCTCGGGACCCCGAATACCCTACGAGCAGTACTTC; CDR3 protein: CASSSGPRIPYEQYF
clone size: many; V gene: TRBV12-3/TRBV12-4; J gene: TRBJ2-7; D gene: TRBD1; CDR3 DNA: TGTGCCAGCAGCATTGGACAGGGAGTTTACGACGAGCAGTACTTC; CDR3 protein: CASSIGQGVYDEQYF
clone size: many; V gene: TRBV7-6; J gene: TRBJ2-5; D gene: .; CDR3 DNA: TGTGCCAGCAGCTTAGTGTCGCAGACCCAGTACTTC; CDR3 protein: CASSLVSQTQYF
clone size: .; V gene: TRBV30; J gene: TRBJ2-7; D gene: .; CDR3 DNA: TGTGCCAGCTCGACAGGGAGGAGAGAGCAGTACTTC; CDR3 protein: CASSTGRREQYF
clone size: .; V gene: TRBV24-1; J gene: TRBJ1-2; D gene: .; CDR3 DNA: TGTGCCACCAGTGCTGGGAACTATGGCTACACCTTC; CDR3 protein: CATSAGNYGYTF
clone size: many; V gene: TRBV4-2; J gene: TRBJ2-5; D gene: .; CDR3 DNA: TGTGCCAGCAGCCTCGGCGAGGGCGGCCAAGAGACCCAGTACTTC; CDR3 protein: CASSLGEGGQETQYF
clone size: few; V gene: TRBV13; J gene: TRBJ1-6; D gene: TRBD1; CDR3 DNA: TGTGCCAGCAGTTTCGCGAGGACAGGGGCGCGTAATTCACCCCTCCACTTT; CDR3 protein: CASSFARTGARNSPLHF
clone size: .; V gene: TRBV19; J gene: TRBJ2-2; D gene: TRBD2; CDR3 DNA: TGTGCCACCAGGCGAACTAGCGGTACGAACACCGGGGAGCTGTTTTTT; CDR3 protein: CATRRTSGTNTGELFF
clone size: .; V gene: TRBV3-1; J gene: TRBJ2-5; D gene: .; CDR3 DNA: TGTGCCAGCAGCCAAGTAGGACGGGGGACCGAAGAGACCCAGTACTTC; CDR3 protein: CASSQVGRGTEETQYF
clone size: once; V gene: TRBV19; J gene: TRBJ1-2; D gene: TRBD1; CDR3 DNA: TGTGCCAGTACTACCGGGACAGGGTTCACCGGGGAGCTGAACTATGGCTACACCTTC; CDR3 protein: CASTTGTGFTGELNYGYTF
clone size: many; V gene: TRBV29-1; J gene: TRBJ2-7; D gene: .; CDR3 DNA: TGCAGCGCCGCGGGACGCCTCTCCTACGAGCAGTACTTC; CDR3 protein: CSAAGRLSYEQYF
clone size: .; V gene: TRBV7-9; J gene: TRBJ2-5; D gene: .; CDR3 DNA: TGTGCCAGCAGCTTGGTAGGACGCAGGAGACAAGAGACCCAGTACTTC; CDR3 protein: CASSLVGRRRQETQYF
clone size: .; V gene: TRBV2; J gene: TRBJ2-1; D gene: TRBD2; CDR3 DNA: TGTGCCAGCAAATCGGGACTAGGGAATGAGCAGTTCTTC; CDR3 protein: CASKSGLGNEQFF
clone size: .; V gene: TRBV27; J gene: TRBJ1-5; D gene: .; CDR3 DNA: TGTGCCAGCAGTTTTTTACAGGACAATCAGCCCCAGCATTTT; CDR3 protein: CASSFLQDNQPQHF
clone size: few; V gene: TRBV29-1; J gene: TRBJ2-7; D gene: .; CDR3 DNA: TGCAGTTACTCGAACAGGTACGGGGTGGAGCAGTACTTC; CDR3 protein: CSYSNRYGVEQYF